The clone carrying this T cell receptor beta chain was recorded a few times. As yet, its antigen is unknown. The data belong to a study of naive and memory T cell subsets. Described treatment: skin biopsy from PPD injection site in Mantoux-positive individual. A UMI-containing oligonucleotide was joined by 3' ligation to the TCR cDNA template. Tuberculin skin test biopsies were taken where PPD was injected in Mantoux-positive people. Four PCR rounds used nested alpha and beta constant region primers plus the SP2 primer. Reverse transcription of blood and skin TCR RNA was primed at alpha and beta constant regions. Via MiXCR, TCRdb re-called the UMI-ligation and nested PCR reads, giving one row per CDR3 protein. The data show some 30,000 distinct CDR3 sequences, 6.7% seen once. Study-wide findings and caveats: Potentially, T cell activation and differentiation skew this RNA-based measurement. Tuberculin site TCR excess was interpreted as type IV hypersensitivity infiltration.

The sequencing here drew on skin, taken from a tuberculin skin test site. The source is an adult in good health.

The CDR3 here is CASSAKGQLETQYF. The CDR3 DNA reads TGTGCCAGCAGTGCCAAGGGCCAGTTAGAGACCCAGTACTTC. J is TRBJ2-5 and V is TRBV12-3 or TRBV12-4; D is uncertain. Trimming shortened V by 5 bases and J by 4 bases, and 14 bases separated the two germline ends. The CDR3 extends over 14 amino acids.